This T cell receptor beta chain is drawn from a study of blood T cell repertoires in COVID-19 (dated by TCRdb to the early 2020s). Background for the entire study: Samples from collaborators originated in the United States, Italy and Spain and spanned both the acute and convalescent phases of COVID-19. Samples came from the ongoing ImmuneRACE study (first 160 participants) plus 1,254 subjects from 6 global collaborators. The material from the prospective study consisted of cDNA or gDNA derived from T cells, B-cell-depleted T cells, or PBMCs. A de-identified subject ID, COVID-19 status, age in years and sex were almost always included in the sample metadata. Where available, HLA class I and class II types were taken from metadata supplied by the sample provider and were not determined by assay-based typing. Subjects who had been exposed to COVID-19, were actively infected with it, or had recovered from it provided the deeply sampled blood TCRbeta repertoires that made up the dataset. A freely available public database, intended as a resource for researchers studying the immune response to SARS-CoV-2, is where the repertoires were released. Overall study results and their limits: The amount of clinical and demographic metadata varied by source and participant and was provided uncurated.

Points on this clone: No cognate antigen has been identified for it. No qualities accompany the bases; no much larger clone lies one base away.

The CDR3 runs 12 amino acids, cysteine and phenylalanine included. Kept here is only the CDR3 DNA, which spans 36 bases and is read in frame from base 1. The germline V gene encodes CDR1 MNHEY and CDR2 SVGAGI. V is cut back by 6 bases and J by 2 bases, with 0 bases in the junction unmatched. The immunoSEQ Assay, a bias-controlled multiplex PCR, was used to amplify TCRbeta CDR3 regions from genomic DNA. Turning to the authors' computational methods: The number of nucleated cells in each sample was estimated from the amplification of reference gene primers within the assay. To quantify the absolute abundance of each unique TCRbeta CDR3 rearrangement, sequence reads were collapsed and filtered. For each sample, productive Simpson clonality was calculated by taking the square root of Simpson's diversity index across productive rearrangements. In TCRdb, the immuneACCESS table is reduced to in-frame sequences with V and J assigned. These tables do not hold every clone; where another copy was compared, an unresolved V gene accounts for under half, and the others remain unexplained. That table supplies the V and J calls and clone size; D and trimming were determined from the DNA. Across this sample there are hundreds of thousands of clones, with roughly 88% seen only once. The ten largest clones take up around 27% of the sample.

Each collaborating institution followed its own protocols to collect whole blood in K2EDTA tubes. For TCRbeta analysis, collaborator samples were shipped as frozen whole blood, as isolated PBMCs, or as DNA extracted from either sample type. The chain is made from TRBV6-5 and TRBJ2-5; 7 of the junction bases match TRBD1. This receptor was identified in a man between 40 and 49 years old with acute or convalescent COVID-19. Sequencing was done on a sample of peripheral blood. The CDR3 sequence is CASRGQQETQYF. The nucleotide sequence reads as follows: TGTGCCAGCAGGGGACAGCAAGAGACCCAGTACTTC.